A single sample gave rise to the 27 T cell receptor beta chains below, sequenced in a study of blood T cell dynamics during melanoma immunotherapy. Time point here: week 3, after first cycle of checkpoint inhibitor. Produced via immunoSEQ multiplex PCR; TCRdb's table is partial and in-frame only. Among 13,000 to 15,000 clones listed, around 88% were seen once. The input for sequencing was blood, taken from a patient treated with checkpoint blockade. These receptors all stem from a human donor with melanoma.

V usage is TRBV23-1 and J usage is TRBJ2-7; D not certain. TRBV23-1 is treated as an ORF (open reading frame) with a function not yet certain. Deletions cut 3 bases from V and 6 bases from J, with 9 bases between. The CDR3 spans 12 residues. The CDR3 nucleotides read TGCGCCAGCAGTCATACGGGTTCCGAGCAGTACTTC. It specifies CASSHTGSEQYF.

This clone has only one observation. The chain joins TRBV30 to TRBJ1-1; D call uncertain. CDR1 and CDR2 from the germline V gene are GTSNPN and SVGIG (reference sequence). V gave up 3 bases and J gave up 4 bases, with 15 bases separating them. The CDR3 is 14 residues long. CDR3 residues: CAWRRWGAGTEAFF. In DNA, the CDR3 is TGTGCCTGGAGGAGGTGGGGAGCGGGCACTGAAGCTTTCTTT.

CDR3 in amino acids: CASSLGRGRGTYEQYF. The DNA of the CDR3 is TGTGCCAGCAGCTTAGGCAGGGGGCGGGGGACCTACGAGCAGTACTTC. This sequence joins TRBV7-8 and TRBJ2-7, with D possibly matching TRBD1 (8 bases). The V gene's germline CDR1 is SGHVS and CDR2 FQNEAQ. V dropped 1 base and J dropped 2 bases, with 15 bases sitting between them. The CDR3 length is 16 residues. The full variable domain, its missing parts supplied by reference TRBV7-8 and TRBJ2-7, is GAGVSQSPRYKVAKRGQDVALRCDPISGHVSLFWYQQALGQGPEFLTYFQNEAQLDKSGLPSDRFFAERPEGSVSTLKIQRTQQEDSAVYLCASSLGRGRGTYEQYFGPGTRLTVT.

The V gene is TRBV5-1, the J gene TRBJ2-3, with 13 bases identical to TRBD2. The J segment lost 0 bases and the V segment lost 2 bases, leaving 6 bases of the junction unmatched. CDR1 SGHRS and CDR2 YFSETQ come from the germline V gene. The CDR3 is made up of 18 amino acids. The CDR3 DNA sequence: TGCGCCAGCAGCTTTCTACTAGCGGGAGGGGCTAGCACAGATACGCAGTATTTT. It encodes CASSFLLAGGASTDTQYF.

The chain joins TRBV6-5 to TRBJ2-7; a weak D match, TRBD1 (6 bases). Looked up from germline, CDR1 is MNHEY and CDR2 is SVGAGI. The CDR3 spans 13 residues. With 6 bases removed from V and 3 bases from J, the gap between germline ends came to 12 bases. The CDR3 DNA reads as TGTGCCAGCAGCATCGCAGGGGTCTACGAGCAGTACTTC. This encodes CASSIAGVYEQYF.

The gene calls are TRBV5-5 and TRBJ2-1; D is perhaps TRBD2 (5 bases). Per the germline V gene, CDR1 is SGHKS and CDR2 is YYEKEE (reference sequence). The CDR3 runs to 15 residues. V was clipped by 4 bases and J by 0 bases, with 11 bases between them. The CDR3 DNA follows: TGTGCCAGCAGCATTCTAAGCGGCTCCTACAATGAGCAGTTCTTC. Protein product: CASSILSGSYNEQFF.

This clone was seen once. The chain has TRBV9 and TRBJ2-3, with TRBD2 as a possible D gene (6 bases). The V end lost 5 bases, the J end lost 3 bases, and 13 bases lay between the germline ends. Germline-derived CDR1 and CDR2 are SGDLS and YYNGEE. CDR3 size: 14 residues. The CDR3 DNA follows: TGTGCCAGCAGTTCGGCCGGAGGGACAGATACGCAGTATTTT. It yields the protein CASSSAGGTDTQYF.

This clone has a handful of counts. The rearrangement uses TRBV11-2 and TRBJ2-7; D unresolved. Trimming left V 5 bases short and J 2 bases short, with 16 bases between. This CDR3 is built from 15 residues. Germline assignment: CDR1 SGHAT and CDR2 FQNNGV. The CDR3 region has the DNA TGTGCCAGCAGCCCCGACGTCCACCCAACCTACGAGCAGTACTTC. Amino acid sequence: CASSPDVHPTYEQYF. The whole variable domain, remainder taken from reference TRBV11-2 and TRBJ2-7, is EAGVAQSPRYKIIEKRQSVAFWCNPISGHATLYWYQQILGQGPKLLIQFQNNGVVDDSQLPKDRFSAERLKGVDSTLKIQPAKLEDSAVYLCASSPDVHPTYEQYFGPGTRLTVT.

The CDR3 DNA reads as TGTGCCAGCAGCGGCCCGGAGGAGACCCAGTACTTC. Protein: CASSGPEETQYF. The chain employs TRBV9 and TRBJ2-5, with D unclear. Germline-derived CDR1 and CDR2 are SGDLS and YYNGEE. Trimming stripped 3 bases from V and 5 bases from J, with 8 bases between. The CDR3 is made up of 12 amino acids.

The table lists this clone with a few counts. V gene TRBV10-3 combines with J gene TRBJ1-1, with D hard to call. Trimming left V 9 bases short and J 0 bases short, with 11 bases between. The CDR3 sequence is 13 residues long. Germline CDR1 and CDR2: ENHRY and SYGVKD. CDR3 nucleotides: TGTGCCATGCAGGACGGAGTGAACACTGAAGCTTTCTTT. As protein: CAMQDGVNTEAFF.

V is TRBV15 and J is TRBJ1-2; D might be TRBD1 (6 bases). This CDR3 comprises 15 residues. The V and J ends lost 1 base and 4 bases respectively, with 13 bases between them. Germline lookup yields CDR1 LNHNV and CDR2 YYDKDF (reference sequence). As DNA, the CDR3 is TGTGCCACCAGCAGAGGGGGCAGGGGCTTCTATGGCTACACCTTC. As protein: CATSRGGRGFYGYTF.

The count of this clone is one. This rearrangement joins TRBV5-1 to TRBJ2-1; D is perhaps TRBD1 (5 bases). This CDR3 region has 12 residues. Trimming removed 0 bases from V and 10 bases from J, with 8 bases in between. Germline-derived CDR1 and CDR2 are SGHRS and YFSETQ. The CDR3, as DNA: TGCGCCAGCAGCTTGGTTAGGGGCGAGCAGTTCTTC. Protein product: CASSLVRGEQFF.

V is TRBV6-6 and J is TRBJ2-7; 9 bases are shared with TRBD1. The CDR3 totals 14 residues. Looked up from germline, CDR1 is MNHNY and CDR2 is SVGAGI (reference sequence). The J segment lost 5 bases and the V segment lost 5 bases, leaving 7 bases of the junction unmatched. The CDR3 region is CASSARDRENEQYF. In nucleotides, the CDR3 is TGTGCCAGCAGTGCCCGGGACAGGGAGAACGAGCAGTACTTC.

This clone appeared a few times. This chain joins TRBV30 and TRBJ1-5; a weak D match, TRBD1 (5 bases). V was cut by 4 bases and J by 0 bases, with 10 bases left in between. The CDR3 spans 14 residues. Looked up from germline, CDR1 is GTSNPN and CDR2 is SVGIG (reference sequence). The CDR3: CAWTAGISNQPQHF. In DNA form, the CDR3 reads TGTGCCTGGACAGCAGGGATTAGCAATCAGCCCCAGCATTTT.

This clone was found once. The chain links TRBV9 to TRBJ2-3; no clear D. CDR3 length: 15 residues. Trimming removed 4 bases at V and 0 bases at J, with 12 bases between. The V gene's germline CDR1 is SGDLS and CDR2 YYNGEE. The DNA of the CDR3 is TGTGCCAGCAGCCCCTCAGGAAGAAGCACAGATACGCAGTATTTT. It codes for CASSPSGRSTDTQYF.

The chain recombines TRBV27 with TRBJ2-7; D possibly uses TRBD1 or TRBD2 (6 bases each). Per germline, CDR1 MNHEY and CDR2 SMNVEV (reference sequence). This CDR3 region has 15 residues. With 5 bases removed from V and 0 bases from J, the gap between germline ends came to 14 bases. The CDR3 DNA follows: TGTGCCAGCAGTGAGGGGGGCCCGTTCTCCTACGAGCAGTACTTC. Encoded protein: CASSEGGPFSYEQYF.

The rearrangement joins TRBV5-4 to TRBJ2-3; TRBD1 matches 7 bases. The CDR3 spans 12 residues. Germline assignment: CDR1 SGHNT and CDR2 YYREEE (reference sequence). Trimming removed 7 bases from V and 3 bases from J; junction bases left unmatched: 2. CDR3 protein: CASSGQTDTQYF. In DNA form, the CDR3 reads TGTGCCAGCTCGGGACAGACAGATACGCAGTATTTT.

V usage is TRBV9 and J usage is TRBJ1-4; a possible D gene is TRBD1 (5 bases). From germline, CDR1 is SGDLS and CDR2 YYNGEE. Trimming stripped 4 bases from V and 0 bases from J, with 7 bases between. The CDR3 has 14 residues. CDR3: CASSLTATNEKLFF. CDR3 coding DNA: TGTGCCAGCAGCCTGACAGCAACTAATGAAAAACTGTTTTTT.

V is TRBV5-1 and J is TRBJ2-1; D might be TRBD1 or TRBD2, each matching 5 bases. Germline V gene sequence: CDR1 SGHRS, CDR2 YFSETQ. This CDR3 region has 14 residues. The ends were cut back, 7 bases at V and 2 bases at J, with 13 bases in the middle. CDR3 sequence reads: CASGLWDPYNEQFF. The CDR3 coding sequence is TGCGCCAGCGGTTTGTGGGACCCCTACAATGAGCAGTTCTTC.

V is TRBV5-4 and J is TRBJ1-2; the D is unclear. The germline V gene has CDR1 SGHNT and CDR2 YYREEE (reference sequence). CDR3 length equals 13 residues. Trimming stripped 6 bases from V and 7 bases from J, with 16 bases between. CDR3 sequence: CASTPGPGTGYTF. Here the CDR3 DNA reads TGTGCCAGCACCCCCGGGCCGGGTACTGGCTACACCTTC.

The chain combines TRBV7-9 with TRBJ1-5, with 9 bases fitting TRBD1. The CDR3 length is 17 residues. Germline assignment: CDR1 SEHNR and CDR2 FQNEAQ (reference sequence). V lost 4 bases and J lost 4; bases outside the gene matches: 11. The CDR3 DNA reads TGTGCCAGCAGCTGGGTGGGACAGGGCGTCTCGAATCAGCCCCAGCATTTT. This encodes CASSWVGQGVSNQPQHF.

The chain couples TRBV6-5 to TRBJ1-6, with 7 bases identical to TRBD1. This CDR3 region has 15 residues. The germline V gene has CDR1 MNHEY and CDR2 SVGAGI. V gave up 3 bases and J gave up 10 bases; unmatched junction bases: 9. The DNA of the CDR3 is TGTGCCAGCAGTTATTCCGGGACAGCGGACTCACCCCTCCACTTT. Translation: CASSYSGTADSPLHF.

This chain links TRBV18 with TRBJ1-1, with 7 bases lining up with TRBD1. V dropped 6 bases and J dropped 3; count of bases not matched to a gene: 4. Germline V gives CDR1 KGHSH, CDR2 LQKENI. The CDR3 extends over 13 amino acids. The CDR3 protein is CASSSGGDTEAFF. Here the CDR3 DNA reads TGTGCCAGCTCGTCAGGGGGGGACACTGAAGCTTTCTTT. Variable domain in full (rest from reference TRBV18 and TRBJ1-1): NAGVMQNPRHLVRRRGQEARLRCSPMKGHSHVYWYRQLPEEGLKFMVYLQKENIIDESGMPKERFSAEFPKEGPSILRIQQVVRGDSAAYFCASSSGGDTEAFFGQGTRLTVV.

This clone came up once. The chain joins TRBV5-1 to TRBJ2-7, with 7 bases fitting TRBD2. V trimming: 0 bases; J trimming: 3 bases; junction bases outside the gene matches: 6. In germline, CDR1 is SGHRS, CDR2 YFSETQ. The CDR3 consists of 15 residues. The CDR3, as DNA: TGCGCCAGCAGCTTGGACCCCGGACTAGGCTACGAGCAGTACTTC. It specifies CASSLDPGLGYEQYF. The complete variable domain, with remaining parts taken from reference TRBV5-1 and TRBJ2-7, reads KAGVTQTPRYLIKTRGQQVTLSCSPISGHRSVSWYQQTPGQGLQFLFEYFSETQRNKGNFPGRFSGRQFSNSRSEMNVSTLELGDSALYLCASSLDPGLGYEQYFGPGTRLTVT.

CDR3 DNA sequence: TGTGCCAGCACCACCCCGGGGCGCACTCATACGCAGTATTTT. It codes for CASTTPGRTHTQYF. This chain joins TRBV2 and TRBJ2-3; D tentatively reads TRBD1 or TRBD2 (5 bases each). Trimming left V 7 bases short and J 7 bases short, with 18 bases between. The CDR3 contains 14 residues. CDR1 is SNHLY and CDR2 is FYNNEI in the germline V gene. Together with reference TRBV2 and TRBJ2-3, the CDR3 gives the full variable domain: EPEVTQTPSHQVTQMGQEVILRCVPISNHLYFYWYRQILGQKVEFLVSFYNNEISEKSEIFDDQFSVERPDGSNFTLKIRSTKLEDSAMYFCASTTPGRTHTQYFGPGTRLTVL.

This chain joins TRBV5-5 and TRBJ1-1, with D perhaps matching TRBD1 (5 bases). Germline V gene lookup returns CDR1 SGHKS and CDR2 YYEKEE (reference sequence). V was cut by 4 bases and J by 0 bases, with 13 bases left in between. This CDR3 comprises 15 residues. As DNA, the CDR3 is TGTGCCAGCAGCGCCCAGACAGCGATGAACACTGAAGCTTTCTTT. Translated: CASSAQTAMNTEAFF.

The rearrangement uses TRBV7-3 and TRBJ2-1; TRBD2 matches 8 bases. Germline CDR1 and CDR2: SGHTA and FQGTGA. Losses at the gene ends were 6 bases for V and 9 bases for J; bases not matched to a gene: 16. There are 16 residues in the CDR3. CDR3 protein: CASRPGGSGTFSEQFF. In DNA form, the CDR3 reads TGTGCCAGCAGGCCCGGCGGTAGCGGGACGTTCAGTGAGCAGTTCTTC. Combining the CDR3 with reference TRBV7-3 and TRBJ2-1 gives the whole variable domain GAGVSQTPSNKVTEKGKYVELRCDPISGHTALYWYRQSLGQGPEFLIYFQGTGAADDSGLPNDRFFAVRPEGSVSTLKIQRTERGDSAVYLCASRPGGSGTFSEQFFGPGTRLTVL.